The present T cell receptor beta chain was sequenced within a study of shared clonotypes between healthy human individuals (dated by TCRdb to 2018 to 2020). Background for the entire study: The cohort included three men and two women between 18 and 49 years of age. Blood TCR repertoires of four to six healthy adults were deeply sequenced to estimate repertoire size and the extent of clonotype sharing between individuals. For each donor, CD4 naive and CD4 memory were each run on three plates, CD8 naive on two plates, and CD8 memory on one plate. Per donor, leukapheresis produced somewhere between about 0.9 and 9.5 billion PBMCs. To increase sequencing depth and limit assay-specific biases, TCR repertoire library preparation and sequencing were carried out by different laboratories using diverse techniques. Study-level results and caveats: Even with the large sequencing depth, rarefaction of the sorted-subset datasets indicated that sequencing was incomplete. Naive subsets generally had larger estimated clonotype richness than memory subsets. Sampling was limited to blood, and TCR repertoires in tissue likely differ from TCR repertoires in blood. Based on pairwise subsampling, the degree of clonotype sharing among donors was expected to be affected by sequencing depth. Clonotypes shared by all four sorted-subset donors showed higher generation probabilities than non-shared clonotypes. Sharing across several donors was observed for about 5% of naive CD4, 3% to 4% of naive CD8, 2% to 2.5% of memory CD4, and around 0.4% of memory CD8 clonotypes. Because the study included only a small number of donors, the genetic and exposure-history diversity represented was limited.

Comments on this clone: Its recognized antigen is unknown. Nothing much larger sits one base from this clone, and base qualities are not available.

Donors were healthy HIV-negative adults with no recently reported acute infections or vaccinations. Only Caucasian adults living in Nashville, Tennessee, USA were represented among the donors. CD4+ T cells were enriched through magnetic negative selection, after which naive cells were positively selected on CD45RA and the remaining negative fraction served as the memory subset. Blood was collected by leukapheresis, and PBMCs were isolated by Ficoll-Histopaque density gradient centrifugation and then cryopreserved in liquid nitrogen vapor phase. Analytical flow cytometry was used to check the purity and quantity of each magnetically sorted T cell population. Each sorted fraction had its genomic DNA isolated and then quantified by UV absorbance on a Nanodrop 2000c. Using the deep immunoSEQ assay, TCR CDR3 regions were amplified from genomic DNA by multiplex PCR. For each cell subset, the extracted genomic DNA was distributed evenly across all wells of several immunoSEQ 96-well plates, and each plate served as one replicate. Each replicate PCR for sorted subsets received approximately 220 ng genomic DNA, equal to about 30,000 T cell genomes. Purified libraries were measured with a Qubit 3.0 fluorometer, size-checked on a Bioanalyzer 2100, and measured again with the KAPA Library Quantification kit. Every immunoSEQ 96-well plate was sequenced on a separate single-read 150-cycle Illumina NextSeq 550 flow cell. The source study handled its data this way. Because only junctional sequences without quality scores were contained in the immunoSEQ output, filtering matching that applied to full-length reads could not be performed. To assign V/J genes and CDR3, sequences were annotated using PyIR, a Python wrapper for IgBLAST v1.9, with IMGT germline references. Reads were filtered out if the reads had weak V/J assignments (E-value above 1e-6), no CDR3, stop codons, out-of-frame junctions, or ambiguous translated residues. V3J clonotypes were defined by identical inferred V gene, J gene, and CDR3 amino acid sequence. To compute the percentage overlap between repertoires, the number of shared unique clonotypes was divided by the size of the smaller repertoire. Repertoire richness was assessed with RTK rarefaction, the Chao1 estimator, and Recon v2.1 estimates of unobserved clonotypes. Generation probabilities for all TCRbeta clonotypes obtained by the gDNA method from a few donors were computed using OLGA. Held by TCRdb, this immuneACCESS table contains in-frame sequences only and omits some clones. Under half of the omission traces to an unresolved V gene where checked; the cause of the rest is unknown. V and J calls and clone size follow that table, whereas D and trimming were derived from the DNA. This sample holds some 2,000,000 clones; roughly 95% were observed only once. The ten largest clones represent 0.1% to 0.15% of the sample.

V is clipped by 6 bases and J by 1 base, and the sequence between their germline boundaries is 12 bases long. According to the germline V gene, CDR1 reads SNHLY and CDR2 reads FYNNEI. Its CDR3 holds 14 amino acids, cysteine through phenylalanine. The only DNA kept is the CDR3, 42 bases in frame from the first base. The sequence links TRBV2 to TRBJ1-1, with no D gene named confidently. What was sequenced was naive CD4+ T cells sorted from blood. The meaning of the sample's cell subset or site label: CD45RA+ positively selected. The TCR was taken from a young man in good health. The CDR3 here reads CASSGMGANTEAFF. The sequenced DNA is TGTGCCAGCAGCGGGATGGGAGCGAACACTGAAGCTTTCTTT.